These 7 T cell receptor beta chains were all obtained from the same sample, sequenced in a study of a mutant IDH1 vaccine in newly diagnosed glioma. No antigen is known for these receptors. Time point in this sample: week 5, during vaccination. In the vaccine, a single dose held 300 ug of the mutant IDH1 20-mer peptide, along with topical imiquimod. Assay: immunoSEQ multiplex PCR; the TCRdb copy retains only in-frame clones and omits some. Of 27,000 or so clones listed, 79% are singletons. The source was PBMCs, collected from a glioma patient whose treatment included an IDH1 peptide vaccine. The source is a man aged 35 to 55 with glioma. Some clones in this sample may be carry-over from other donors' samples.

The V call is TRBV4-1, the J call TRBJ1-2, with no clear D. CDR3 length equals 14 residues. The V end was cut by 3 bases, the J end by 2 bases, with 10 bases between. Germline V gene data show CDR1 as MGHRA and CDR2 as YSYEKL. CDR3 sequence reads: CASSHKTSNYGYTF. As DNA, the CDR3 is TGCGCCAGCAGCCACAAGACCTCGAACTATGGCTACACCTTC.

The chain uses TRBV5-1 and TRBJ1-2; D not resolved. The germline V gene has CDR1 SGHRS and CDR2 YFSETQ. The CDR3 has 12 residues. V was cut by 3 bases and J by 8 bases, with 11 bases left in between. CDR3 sequence: CASSWGTGGYTF. CDR3 DNA sequence: TGCGCCAGCAGCTGGGGTACTGGGGGCTACACCTTC.

The rearrangement joins TRBV7-9 to TRBJ1-2; D gene ambiguous. CDR3 length: 16 residues. The V end was cut by 4 bases, the J end by 0 bases, with 15 bases between. Germline CDR1 reads SEHNR; CDR2 reads FQNEAQ (reference sequence). The CDR3 loop is CASSWVRTDANYGYTF. CDR3 nucleotides: TGTGCCAGCAGCTGGGTTAGGACGGATGCTAACTATGGCTACACCTTC.

DNA of the CDR3: TGTGCCAGCAGCTTAGTAGCCGGAGGGGCGCGCGGCTACACCTTC. Translated: CASSLVAGGARGYTF. The chain recombines TRBV7-8 with TRBJ1-2, with D maybe TRBD1 (5 bases). CDR3 length equals 15 residues. Germline assignment: CDR1 SGHVS and CDR2 FQNEAQ. The V end was cut by 1 base, the J end by 8 bases, with 17 bases between.

As DNA, the CDR3 is TGTGCCTGGAACTTCCCTGGGGGGATTCGTGGCTATGGCTACACCTTC. Protein product: CAWNFPGGIRGYGYTF. This rearrangement joins TRBV30 to TRBJ1-2; TRBD1 is a possible D gene (5 bases). Looked up from germline, CDR1 is GTSNPN and CDR2 is SVGIG (reference sequence). This CDR3 has 16 amino acids. V was clipped by 4 bases and J by 4 bases, with 22 bases between them. Together with reference TRBV30 and TRBJ1-2, the CDR3 gives the full variable domain: SQTIHQWPATLVQPVGSPLSLECTVEGTSNPNLYWYRQAAGRGLQLLFYSVGIGQISSEVPQNLSASRPQDRQFILSSKKLLLSDSGFYLCAWNFPGGIRGYGYTFGSGTRLTVV.

This chain connects TRBV18 to TRBJ1-6; unclear D gene. From germline, CDR1 is KGHSH and CDR2 LQKENI. The CDR3 consists of 14 residues. V was clipped by 1 base and J by 5 bases, with 6 bases between them. CDR3 bases: TGTGCCAGCTCACCACTGGCAGATAATTCACCCCTCCACTTT. Its translation is CASSPLADNSPLHF.

V and J are TRBV11-2 and TRBJ2-3, with TRBD1 matching over 8 bases. CDR3 size: 16 residues. The trim removed 2 bases at V and 4 bases at J, leaving 8 bases unmatched. Germline CDR1 reads SGHAT; CDR2 reads FQNNGV. The CDR3 region has the DNA TGTGCCAGCAGCTTATTGGCAGGGGGCTTCCCAGATACGCAGTATTTT. It is translated as CASSLLAGGFPDTQYF.